The TCR beta chain described here comes from a study of Graves' ophthalmopathy and Graves' hyperthyroidism. Study details: There was a collection of peripheral blood at initial diagnosis, before any treatment. Study results and caveats: Among thyroid clonotypes expanded above 0.001 frequency, most also appeared in blood. With 70.59% sensitivity and around 79% specificity, the model predicted ophthalmopathy progression.

Researchers took RNA transcripts and amplified TCR beta CDR3 regions from them. HTBI primers were employed in first-round RT-PCR, then a second-round multiplex PCR followed. A single record per CDR3 protein comes from TCRdb applying MiXCR to the multiplex PCR reads. Of more than 300,000 distinct CDR3 sequences in the sample, about 18% are singletons; the top ten hold roughly 2.4%. The CDR3 runs to 15 residues. In germline, CDR1 is MNHEY, CDR2 SMNVEV (reference sequence). V trimming: 3 bases; J trimming: 6 bases; junction bases outside the gene matches: 10. A word on this clonotype: The antigen remains undetermined.

Sequenced input: peripheral blood. The TCR was taken from an adult woman with stable Graves' hyperthyroidism. The chain couples TRBV27 to TRBJ2-7; 8 bases map to TRBD2. Here the CDR3 DNA reads TGTGCCAGCAGTTTTACCCCGGGAGGGCTAGGCGAGCAGTACTTC. Translation: CASSFTPGGLGEQYF.